These 28 T cell receptor beta chains were sequenced from one sample in a study of identical twins. Each CDR3 protein is one row after TCRdb ran MiXCR on the 5' RACE reads. The sample includes about 660,000 distinct CDR3 sequences, 8.5% to 9% of them seen just once. This sample was also put to use in a study of yellow fever vaccine responses in identical twins.

Sequencing was performed on PBMCs. The receptors were sampled from a woman between 18 and 30 years old in good health.

The rearrangement links TRBV7-2 to TRBJ1-1; D remains ambiguous. Between the trimmed V and J ends, which lost 1 base and 0 bases, there was a span of 9 bases. CDR1 is SGHTA, CDR2 FQGNSA, per germline. The CDR3 length is 15 residues. This CDR3 reads CASSLERFMNTEAFF. The DNA for the CDR3 is TGTGCCAGCAGCTTAGAGAGGTTCATGAACACTGAAGCTTTCTTT.

This clonotype was seen many times. The chain joins TRBV15 to TRBJ2-1, with TRBD1 matching over 7 bases. CDR1 is LNHNV, CDR2 YYDKDF, per germline (reference sequence). With 2 bases clipped from V and 8 bases from J, the junction kept 12 bases outside the gene matches. The CDR3 has 16 amino acids. For the CDR3, the DNA is TGTGCCACCAGCAGACTCCGGGACAGCCGTGTCGATGAGCAGTTCTTC. This sequence encodes CATSRLRDSRVDEQFF.

This sequence joins TRBV3-1 and TRBJ2-1; perhaps D is TRBD1 or TRBD2 (6 bases each). This CDR3 spans 15 amino acids. The germline V and J ends were trimmed by 6 bases and 7 bases, with 19 bases remaining between them. Germline loops: CDR1 LGHDT, CDR2 YNNKEL (reference sequence). For the CDR3, the DNA is TGTGCCAGCAGTCGGGGGCAGGGTCCCTTTAATGAGCAGTTCTTC. It encodes CASSRGQGPFNEQFF.

The chain combines TRBV6-5 with TRBJ2-3, with 9 bases that match TRBD2. This CDR3 has 17 amino acids. Germline lookup yields CDR1 MNHEY and CDR2 SVGAGI. The V gene end was trimmed by 2 bases and the J gene end by 2 bases; junction bases not matched to a gene: 8. CDR3 bases: TGTGCCAGCAGTTACGGCCTAGGGACTAGCTTCACAGATACGCAGTATTTT. It codes for CASSYGLGTSFTDTQYF.

The chain links TRBV11-2 to TRBJ2-7; the match to TRBD2 covers 8 bases. The CDR3 length is 15 residues. Germline-derived CDR1 and CDR2 are SGHAT and FQNNGV. Trimming cost V 5 bases and J 3 bases; bases outside gene matches: 9. The CDR3 DNA reads as TGTGCCAGCAGCCGGAGTCGGGGGGGGATCTACGAGCAGTACTTC. Translation: CASSRSRGGIYEQYF.

This clonotype was recorded many times. This chain links TRBV3-1 with TRBJ2-7, with D perhaps TRBD1 (5 bases). Trimming shortened V by 1 base and J by 6 bases, and 16 bases separated the two germline ends. From germline, CDR1 is LGHDT and CDR2 YNNKEL (reference sequence). This CDR3 is 15 amino acids long. The CDR3 protein is CASSQGVAGYVEQYF. DNA for the CDR3: TGTGCCAGCAGCCAAGGGGTCGCAGGGTATGTCGAGCAGTACTTC.

This clonotype was seen more than once but under ten times. This rearrangement joins TRBV6-2 or TRBV6-3 to TRBJ2-7; D is undetermined. V lost 3 bases, J lost 9 bases, and 15 bases lay in between. Germline V gene data show CDR1 as MNHEY and CDR2 as SVGEGT. CDR3 length equals 13 residues. CDR3 sequence: CASSYTEPWGQYF. CDR3 nucleotides: TGTGCCAGCAGTTATACCGAGCCCTGGGGGCAGTACTTC.

This chain joins TRBV14 and TRBJ1-1; D is undetermined. The CDR3 consists of 13 residues. Deletions cut 1 base from V and 8 bases from J, with 11 bases between. CDR1 SGHDN and CDR2 FVKESK come from the germline V gene. CDR3 in amino acids: CASSQVSRVEAFF. The CDR3 nucleotides read TGTGCCAGCAGCCAAGTTTCCCGGGTCGAAGCTTTCTTT. The variable domain in full, completed from reference TRBV14 and TRBJ1-1, reads EAGVTQFPSHSVIEKGQTVTLRCDPISGHDNLYWYRRVMGKEIKFLLHFVKESKQDESGMPNNRFLAERTGGTYSTLKVQPAELEDSGVYFCASSQVSRVEAFFGQGTRLTVV.

The count of this clonotype is one. This chain uses TRBV6-5 with TRBJ2-1; weak D call: TRBD1 (7 bases). V lost 0 bases, J lost 8 bases, and 23 bases lay in between. This CDR3 has 18 residues. Germline CDR1 MNHEY, CDR2 SVGAGI. The CDR3 region has the DNA TGTGCCAGCAGTTACTCGAGGCCAGGGACAGCCAGGAGGGATGAGCAGTTCTTC. The encoded protein is CASSYSRPGTARRDEQFF.

The chain combines TRBV13 with TRBJ2-7; 10 bases are a match to TRBD1. This CDR3 is 11 amino acids long. From germline, CDR1 is PRHDT and CDR2 FYEKMQ (reference sequence). V shed 5 bases and J 12 bases; nucleotides not matched to a gene: 4. The DNA of the CDR3 is TGTGCCAGCAGCCCCGGGACAGGGGTGTACTTC. This sequence encodes CASSPGTGVYF.

This clonotype was seen a few times. The chain carries TRBV7-9 and TRBJ1-3; D is undetermined. This CDR3 is built from 11 residues. V was clipped by 8 bases and J by 0 bases, with 2 bases between them. CDR1 is SEHNR and CDR2 is FQNEAQ in the germline V gene (reference sequence). The CDR3 here is CASPSGNTIYF. CDR3 nucleotide sequence: TGTGCCAGCCCCTCTGGAAACACCATATATTTT.

This clonotype was recorded a few times. The chain has TRBV3-1 and TRBJ2-7, with D tentatively TRBD2 (5 bases). The length of the CDR3 is 13 residues. Trimming shortened V by 4 bases and J by 3 bases, and 10 bases separated the two germline ends. Germline V gene lookup returns CDR1 LGHDT and CDR2 YNNKEL (reference sequence). The DNA of the CDR3 is TGTGCCAGCAGCCGAGAGGGCCTCTACGAGCAGTACTTC. Translation gives CASSREGLYEQYF.

This chain uses TRBV28 with TRBJ2-1; 9 bases map to TRBD1. The CDR3 runs 15 residues. Looked up from germline, CDR1 is MDHEN and CDR2 is SYDVKM. V lost 5 bases, J lost 10 bases, and 12 bases stayed unmatched. This CDR3 is CASSPPGTGMGEQFF. CDR3 nucleotides: TGTGCCAGCAGTCCCCCCGGGACAGGGATGGGGGAGCAGTTCTTC. Together with reference TRBV28 and TRBJ2-1, the CDR3 gives the full variable domain: DVKVTQSSRYLVKRTGEKVFLECVQDMDHENMFWYRQDPGLGLRLIYFSYDVKMKEKGDIPEGYSVSREKKERFSLILESASTNQTSMYLCASSPPGTGMGEQFFGPGTRLTVL.

This clonotype was seen many times. The J gene is TRBJ2-1, the V gene TRBV5-5; the D gene could be TRBD1 or TRBD2 (5 bases each). This CDR3 has 17 amino acids. From germline, CDR1 is SGHKS and CDR2 YYEKEE (reference sequence). Trimming removed 4 bases from V and 0 bases from J, with 17 bases in between. The DNA of the CDR3 is TGTGCCAGCAGCAAACCCACCGGGACGAGCTCCTACAATGAGCAGTTCTTC. Its protein product is CASSKPTGTSSYNEQFF.

In this sample, this clonotype turned up a few times. The rearrangement links TRBV20-1 to TRBJ1-1; no reliable D call. The length of the CDR3 is 14 residues. Trimming took off 6 bases at V and 1 base at J, with 15 bases between the two ends. The germline V gene has CDR1 DFQATT and CDR2 SNEGSKA (reference sequence). CDR3 protein: CSAQTRARNTEAFF. The CDR3 nucleotides are TGCAGTGCCCAGACCCGGGCTAGGAACACTGAAGCTTTCTTT.

This clonotype occurred many times. This chain uses TRBV29-1 with TRBJ1-1; 8 positions match TRBD1. CDR3 length equals 10 residues. V shed 7 bases, J shed 12 bases, and the junction held 7 bases outside the gene matches. CDR1 is SQVTM, CDR2 ANQGSEA, per germline. In DNA, the CDR3 is TGCAGCGGTCAGGACAGGGAAACTTTCTTT. This gives the protein CSGQDRETFF.

The rearrangement links TRBV5-5 to TRBJ2-1; 8 bases are a match to TRBD2. The V gene end was trimmed by 3 bases and the J gene end by 7 bases; junction bases not matched to a gene: 12. The CDR3 consists of 16 residues. CDR1 is SGHKS and CDR2 is YYEKEE in the germline V gene (reference sequence). The CDR3 spells CASSSYTSGAPNEQFF. The CDR3, as DNA: TGTGCCAGCAGCTCCTATACTAGCGGCGCCCCTAATGAGCAGTTCTTC.

This clonotype has just one count. Given a much more abundant clone one base away, this may be a read error. The V gene is TRBV5-5, the J gene TRBJ2-1; D is uncertain. CDR3 length equals 16 residues. V was cut by 0 bases and J by 5 bases, with 15 bases left in between. Germline CDR1 reads SGHKS; CDR2 reads YYEKEE (reference sequence). CDR3 amino acids: CASSLVSPACHNEQFF. DNA of the CDR3: TGTGCCAGCAGCTTGGTATCCCCGGCGTGTCACAATGAGCAGTTCTTC.

This clonotype was counted between two and nine times. The chain is built from TRBV5-1 and TRBJ2-5, with TRBD2 matching over 7 bases. The CDR3 has 14 residues. J lost 3 bases, V lost 0 bases, and 2 bases had no gene match. Germline V CDR1 and CDR2: SGHRS, YFSETQ. CDR3: CASSLGGTKETQYF. In DNA form, the CDR3 reads TGCGCCAGCAGCTTGGGGGGGACTAAAGAGACCCAGTACTTC.

This rearrangement joins TRBV15 to TRBJ2-3; D unclear. The CDR3 is made up of 14 amino acids. Trimming pared 2 bases from V and 3 bases from J, leaving 9 bases between. Germline V gene lookup returns CDR1 LNHNV and CDR2 YYDKDF (reference sequence). The CDR3 here is CATSRSGLTDTQYF. The CDR3 DNA follows: TGTGCCACCAGCAGATCGGGTCTTACAGATACGCAGTATTTT.

This clonotype was seen only a few times. CDR3 nucleotides: TGTGCCAGCAGCGACGAAAGGGGTCGTGGCCCTTACACTGAAGCTTTCTTT. Residues: CASSDERGRGPYTEAFF. The chain employs TRBV7-2 and TRBJ1-1; D possibly corresponds to TRBD1 (5 bases). The V gene's germline CDR1 is SGHTA and CDR2 FQGNSA. Deletions cut 5 bases from V and 3 bases from J, with 22 bases between. This CDR3 comprises 17 residues.

This clonotype was seen ten or more times. This chain uses TRBV12-3 or TRBV12-4 with TRBJ2-2; 13 bases are a match to TRBD2. The CDR3 contains 16 residues. With 8 bases clipped from V and 3 bases from J, the junction kept 6 bases outside the gene matches. CDR3 sequence (DNA): TGTGCCAGCGCGGGGGGGACTAGCGGGGACACCGGGGAGCTGTTTTTT. Translated: CASAGGTSGDTGELFF.

Many counts were recorded for this clonotype. The V gene is TRBV29-1, the J gene TRBJ2-7; the D gene is possibly TRBD1 (6 bases). The CDR3 totals 13 residues. CDR1 is SQVTM, CDR2 ANQGSEA, per germline. V lost 7 bases to trimming and J lost 6 bases, with 19 bases between them. CDR3 sequence (DNA): TGCAGCGCCTCCGGCCAGGGGCATGCCGAGCAGTACTTC. It codes for CSASGQGHAEQYF.

This clonotype was observed a few times. V gene TRBV6-5 combines with J gene TRBJ2-1; D possibly matches TRBD1 or TRBD2 (5 bases each). The ends were cut back, 2 bases at V and 2 bases at J, with 16 bases in the middle. Looked up from germline, CDR1 is MNHEY and CDR2 is SVGAGI. The CDR3 consists of 17 residues. The CDR3 protein is CASSYQSRDGAYNEQFF. In DNA form, the CDR3 reads TGTGCCAGCAGTTACCAAAGCCGGGACGGAGCCTACAATGAGCAGTTCTTC.

The rearrangement links TRBV11-3 to TRBJ2-2; D is undetermined. Trimming stripped 1 base from V and 7 bases from J, with 16 bases between. The germline V gene has CDR1 SGHNT and CDR2 YENEEA. This CDR3 has 16 residues. CDR3 residues: CASSLGRAFWGGELFF. The CDR3 nucleotides are TGTGCCAGCAGCTTAGGCCGGGCATTTTGGGGCGGGGAGCTGTTTTTT.

The V call is TRBV27, the J call TRBJ2-7; the D is unclear. The length of the CDR3 is 14 residues. Trimming removed 2 bases from V and 0 bases from J, with 8 bases in between. Looked up from germline, CDR1 is MNHEY and CDR2 is SMNVEV (reference sequence). For the CDR3, the DNA is TGTGCCAGCAGTTTACTCGACGGCTCCTACGAGCAGTACTTC. Amino acid sequence: CASSLLDGSYEQYF.

This clonotype was recorded many times. This chain joins TRBV29-1 and TRBJ2-3; D is possibly TRBD1 or TRBD2 (6 bases each). Deletions cut 1 base from V and 0 bases from J, with 11 bases between. CDR1 and CDR2 from the germline V gene are SQVTM and ANQGSEA. CDR3 size: 15 residues. The CDR3 sequence is CSVEGPGASTDTQYF. The CDR3 DNA follows: TGCAGCGTTGAAGGTCCGGGGGCCAGCACAGATACGCAGTATTTT.

There are a few counts of this clonotype. A read error may account for a junction end that differs from germline. The gene calls are TRBV7-7 and TRBJ2-3; a weak D match, TRBD2 (6 bases). CDR1 and CDR2 (germline): SSHAT, FNYEAQ (reference sequence). CDR3 length: 15 residues. In nucleotides, the CDR3 is TGTGCTAGCAGCTTAGCGGATTACAAACAAAATCGTGGGTATTTT. Protein product: CASSLADYKQNRGYF.